Sequencing of this T cell receptor beta chain was carried out in a study of OX40 agonist ivuxolimab in advanced cancers. Findings of the study overall: Clones of CD4+ and CD8+ blood T cells grew by week 6 at doses of 0.1 to 3.0 mg/kg.

This clone turned up a few times. Antigen: not known. The assay was immunoSEQ multiplex PCR, and TCRdb's table has in-frame clones only and misses some. The sample shows more than 20,000 clones, 70% to 90% of them seen only once. This receptor was obtained from an adult with an advanced solid tumor such as melanoma, head and neck, liver or kidney cancer. The sequencing used CD4+ or CD8+ T cells sorted from blood, collected in a trial of the OX40 agonist ivuxolimab.

CDR3 sequence reads: CASSLRAGGSTEAFF. Written as DNA, the CDR3 is TGCGCCAGCAGCCTCAGGGCTGGAGGGAGCACTGAAGCTTTCTTT. The J gene is TRBJ1-1, the V gene TRBV4-3; TRBD1 might be the D (5 bases). Trimming left V 4 bases short and J 4 bases short, with 16 bases between. The CDR3 totals 15 residues. Germline V gene sequence: CDR1 LGHNA, CDR2 YSLEER.